The rows below give T cell receptor beta chains drawn from one sample of a study of Graves' ophthalmopathy and Graves' hyperthyroidism. TCRdb re-called the multiplex PCR reads through MiXCR, storing one row per CDR3 protein. The sample includes 400,000 to 500,000 distinct CDR3 sequences, 20% to 25% of them seen just once. The specimen sequenced was peripheral blood. These receptors came from a woman aged 18-35 years with stable Graves' hyperthyroidism. CDR3s include the opening cysteine and the closing phenylalanine or tryptophan. D genes are given only for firm matches. Not every row has a clone size; where given, it reads once, few, many or a size class.

TGCAGTGCTAGGGGCGGGAGGGCCTTTACTGAGCAGTACTTC CSARGGRAFTEQYF TRBJ2-7 TRBV20-1 . TRBD2
TGTGCCTGGAAAGCGGACAGGGGGCACACCGGGGAGCTGTTTTTT CAWKADRGHTGELFF TRBJ2-2 TRBV30 few TRBD1
TGTGCCAGCAGCTCCTCGGGACAGTGGGGAGAGACCCAGTACTTC CASSSSGQWGETQYF TRBJ2-5 TRBV6-5 . TRBD1
TGTGCCAGCAGGACAGGGGATTCACCCCTCCACTTT CASRTGDSPLHF TRBJ1-6 TRBV28 many TRBD1
TGTGCCAGCAGCTACCTGCCGGGACTAGCGAGCCAAGAGACCCAGTACTTC CASSYLPGLASQETQYF TRBJ2-5 TRBV11-1 few TRBD2
TGTGCCAGCAGTACCGGGACAGGGTCTTTTGGCTACACCTTC CASSTGTGSFGYTF TRBJ1-2 TRBV27 many TRBD1
TGCAGTGCTAGTAGGCAGCGGGGTTACCAAGAGACCCAGTACTTC CSASRQRGYQETQYF TRBJ2-5 TRBV20-1 many TRBD2
TGTGCCAGCAGTGAGTGGACAGGGGTTGTCGATGCCAAAAACATTCAGTACTTC CASSEWTGVVDAKNIQYF TRBJ2-4 TRBV6-1 many TRBD1
TGTGCCAGCGGGAGGGGACAGGGGATAGATACGCAGTATTTT CASGRGQGIDTQYF TRBJ2-3 TRBV12-3/TRBV12-4 . TRBD1
TGTGCCAGCAGCCCGGGACTAGCTACCGGGGAGCTGTTTTTT CASSPGLATGELFF TRBJ2-2 TRBV7-2 few TRBD2
TGCAGCGTTCTAAGAACATCCTCCTTTAACTATGGCTACACCTTC CSVLRTSSFNYGYTF TRBJ1-2 TRBV29-1 many .
TGCAGTGCCACAAGCCTAGCGGGAGGGCCCTACTACGAGCAGTACTTC CSATSLAGGPYYEQYF TRBJ2-7 TRBV20-1 many TRBD2
TGTGCCAGCAGCTGCCGGGACGGCAACTCTGGAAACACCATATATTTT CASSCRDGNSGNTIYF TRBJ1-3 TRBV5-5 few .
TGTGCCAGCAGCTTAGTAGGACAAAACGAGCAGTACTTC CASSLVGQNEQYF TRBJ2-7 TRBV11-2 . .
TGTGCCAGCATGGTTCTCCCGGAGAACACTGAAGCTTTCTTT CASMVLPENTEAFF TRBJ1-1 TRBV27 many .
TGTGCCAGCAGTTCGTCGACAGGGAGTTCCAAAAACATTCAGTACTTC CASSSSTGSSKNIQYF TRBJ2-4 TRBV12-3/TRBV12-4 many TRBD1
TGCAGTGCTAGAGGGGATTACCGGCAGCAAGAGACCCAGTACTTC CSARGDYRQQETQYF TRBJ2-5 TRBV20-1 many .
TGTGCCAGTAGTACCCGACTAGCCTCCGAGCAGTACTTC CASSTRLASEQYF TRBJ2-7 TRBV19 many TRBD2
TGCAGTGCTAGAGAGGGTAGCTCCTACGAGCAGTACTTC CSAREGSSYEQYF TRBJ2-7 TRBV20-1 few .
TGTGCCAGCACCATGGGGGGGAGCAATCAGCCCCAGCATTTT CASTMGGSNQPQHF TRBJ1-5 TRBV7-2 many .
TGTGCCAGCAGTTTAGCGGGAACGTCCCATGGCTACACCTTC CASSLAGTSHGYTF TRBJ1-2 TRBV28 . .
TGTGCCAGCAGCCGTTGGACTAGCGGGGATGAGACCCAGTACTTC CASSRWTSGDETQYF TRBJ2-5 TRBV12-3/TRBV12-4 . TRBD2
TGCGCCAGCAGCTTGAGCGGTTCCTCCCCCTACGAGCAGTACTTC CASSLSGSSPYEQYF TRBJ2-7 TRBV5-1 many .
TGTGCCAGCAGCCCCGGTAGCGGGGGTTCCTACGAGCAGTACTTC CASSPGSGGSYEQYF TRBJ2-7 TRBV12-3/TRBV12-4 many TRBD2
TGCAGTGCCCCGAGGGACGGACCAGATCAGCCCCAGCATTTT CSAPRDGPDQPQHF TRBJ1-5 TRBV20-1 . .